This T cell receptor beta chain is from a study of radiation and T cells in renal cell carcinoma. Study observations and caveats: From baseline, blood top tumor clonotypes peaked at 2 weeks post-radiation.

The time point denotes: blood 2 weeks post-SBRT. Specified treatment: 15 Gy SBRT to primary tumor, nephrectomy 4 weeks later. Radiation-treated patients gave blood at baseline, week 2 and week 4. This renal cell carcinoma was of the clear cell type. Trimming cost V 2 bases and J 4 bases, with 5 bases left between them. This CDR3 contains 12 residues. Germline V gene lookup returns CDR1 ENHRY and CDR2 SYGVKD. Of note for this clone: Its cognate antigen is unknown.

Produced via immunoSEQ multiplex PCR; TCRdb's table is partial and in-frame only. This table holds roughly 28,000 clones, 81% found once. The TCR sequence derives from a man aged 55 to 70 with renal cell carcinoma. V is TRBV10-3 and J is TRBJ2-5; D call uncertain. This material consisted of blood, taken from a patient whose treatment included radiotherapy and nephrectomy. The chain's CDR3 is CAISEVGETQYF. CDR3 coding DNA: TGTGCCATCAGTGAGGTGGGAGAGACCCAGTACTTC.